This TCR beta chain emerged from a study of cytomegalovirus exposure and HLA in healthy donors. At the level of the study: A prior study identified 117 million unique TCR beta sequences from about 180 million T cells. Researchers found that more than 70% of 350 to 500 genotyped donors fell within the Caucasian-associated ancestry cluster. Study-wide results and caveats: A missense DCLRE1C variant was associated with V- and J-gene trimming of TCR beta chains in a later analysis, and an independent cohort replicated the association.

Worth noting for this clone: The antigen remains undetermined.

Donors likely had unrecorded immune exposures despite being nominally healthy when sampled. Vbeta (60) and Jbeta (13) primers were used in the PCR. Profiling relied on immunoSEQ multiplex PCR, and the TCRdb table lists in-frame clones only, not all of them. The sample comprises 160,000 or so clones, roughly 84% of which are singletons, and under 2% rests with the top ten. The specimen was PBMCs. The TCR comes from a woman aged 18-29 years in good health and CMV-seronegative.

CDR3 region: CASSLGDIYGYTF. CDR3 sequence (DNA): TGTGCCAGCAGCTTAGGGGACATTTATGGCTACACCTTC. The gene calls are TRBV11-2 and TRBJ1-2; possibly TRBD1 for D (6 bases). Trimming took 1 base from V and 5 from J, leaving 8 bases between them. The CDR3 has 13 amino acids. Germline V gene lookup returns CDR1 SGHAT and CDR2 FQNNGV.